The sample holds one count of the clone carrying this T cell receptor beta chain. Per germline, CDR1 MRHNA and CDR2 SNTAGT. The V and J ends lost 2 bases and 8 bases respectively, with 12 bases between them. CDR3 length equals 13 residues. These data are taken from a study of T cell changes during pregnancy in multiple sclerosis. Sequencing was performed with immunoSEQ multiplex PCR; in TCRdb, only in-frame clones are kept and a portion is missing. The data show over 90,000 clones, over 85% seen once. The V gene is TRBV6-4, the J gene TRBJ1-1; the D gene is possibly TRBD1 (6 bases). The clonotype was recovered from a female donor with multiple sclerosis, enrolled in a pregnancy study. The material was peripheral blood, obtained after pregnancy. CDR3 loop: CASSDREDREAFF. CDR3 nucleotide sequence: TGTGCCAGCAGTGACCGGGAGGACAGAGAAGCTTTCTTT.